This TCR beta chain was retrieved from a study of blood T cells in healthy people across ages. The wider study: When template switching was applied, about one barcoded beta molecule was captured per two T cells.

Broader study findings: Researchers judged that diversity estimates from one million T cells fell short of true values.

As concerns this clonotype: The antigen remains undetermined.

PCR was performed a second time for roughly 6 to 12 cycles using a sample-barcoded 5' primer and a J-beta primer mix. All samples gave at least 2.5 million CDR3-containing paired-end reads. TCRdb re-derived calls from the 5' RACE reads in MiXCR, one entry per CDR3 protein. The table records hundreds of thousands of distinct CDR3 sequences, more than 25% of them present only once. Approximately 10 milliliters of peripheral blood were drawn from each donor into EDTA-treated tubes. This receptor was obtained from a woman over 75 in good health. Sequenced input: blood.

The CDR3 DNA sequence: TGTGCCAGCAGTTTATCGGGGTCCTGGGACACTGAAGCTTTCTTT. Amino acid sequence: CASSLSGSWDTEAFF. The chain employs TRBV28 and TRBJ1-1, with D hard to call. The CDR3 consists of 15 residues. Germline assignment: CDR1 MDHEN and CDR2 SYDVKM. V dropped 1 base and J dropped 3 bases, with 12 bases sitting between them.